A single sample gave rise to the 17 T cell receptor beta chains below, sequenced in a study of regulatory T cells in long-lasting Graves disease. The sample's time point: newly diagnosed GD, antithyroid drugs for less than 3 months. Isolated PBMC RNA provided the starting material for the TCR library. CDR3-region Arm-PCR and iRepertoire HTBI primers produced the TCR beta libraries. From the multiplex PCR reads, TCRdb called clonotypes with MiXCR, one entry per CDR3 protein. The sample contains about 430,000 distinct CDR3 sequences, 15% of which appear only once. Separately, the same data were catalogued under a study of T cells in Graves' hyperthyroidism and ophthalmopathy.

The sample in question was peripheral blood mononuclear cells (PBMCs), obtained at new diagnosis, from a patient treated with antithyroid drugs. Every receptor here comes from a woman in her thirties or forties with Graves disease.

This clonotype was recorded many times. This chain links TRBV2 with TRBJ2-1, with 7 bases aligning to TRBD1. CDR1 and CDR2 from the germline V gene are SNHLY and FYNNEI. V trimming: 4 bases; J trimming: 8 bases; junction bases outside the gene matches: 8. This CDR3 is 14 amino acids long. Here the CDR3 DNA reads TGTGCCAGCAGTGCGACAGGGATTGGGGATGAGCAGTTCTTC. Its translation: CASSATGIGDEQFF.

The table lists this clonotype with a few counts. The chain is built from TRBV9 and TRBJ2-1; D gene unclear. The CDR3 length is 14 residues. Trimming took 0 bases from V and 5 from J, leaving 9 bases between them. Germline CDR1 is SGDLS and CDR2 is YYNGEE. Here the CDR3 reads CASSVVEGNNEQFF. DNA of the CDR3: TGTGCCAGCAGCGTAGTGGAAGGTAACAATGAGCAGTTCTTC.

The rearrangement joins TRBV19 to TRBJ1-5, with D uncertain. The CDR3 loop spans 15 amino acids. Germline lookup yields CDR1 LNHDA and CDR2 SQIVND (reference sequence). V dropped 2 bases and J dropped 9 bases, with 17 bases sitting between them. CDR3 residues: CASSIFWSGQPPQHF. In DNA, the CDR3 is TGTGCCAGTAGTATATTCTGGTCAGGCCAGCCGCCCCAGCATTTT.

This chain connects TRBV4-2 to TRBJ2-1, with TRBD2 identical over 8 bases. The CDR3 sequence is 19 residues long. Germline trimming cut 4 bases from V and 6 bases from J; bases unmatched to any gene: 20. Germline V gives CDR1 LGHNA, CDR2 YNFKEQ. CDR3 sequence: CASSRIQTGTSRSSNEQFF. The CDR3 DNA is TGTGCCAGCAGCCGTATTCAAACCGGGACTAGTCGAAGTAGCAATGAGCAGTTCTTC.

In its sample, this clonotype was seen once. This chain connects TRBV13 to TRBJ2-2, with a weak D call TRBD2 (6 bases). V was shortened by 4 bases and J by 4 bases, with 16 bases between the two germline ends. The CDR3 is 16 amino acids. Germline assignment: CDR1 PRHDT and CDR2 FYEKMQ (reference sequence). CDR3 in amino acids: CASSSPLAGTTGELFF. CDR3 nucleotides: TGTGCCAGCAGCTCTCCTCTCGCGGGAACCACCGGGGAGCTGTTTTTT. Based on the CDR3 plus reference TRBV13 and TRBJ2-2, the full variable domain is AAGVIQSPRHLIKEKRETATLKCYPIPRHDTVYWYQQGPGQDPQFLISFYEKMQSDKGSIPDRFSAQQFSDYHSELNMSSLELGDSALYFCASSSPLAGTTGELFFGEGSRLTVL.

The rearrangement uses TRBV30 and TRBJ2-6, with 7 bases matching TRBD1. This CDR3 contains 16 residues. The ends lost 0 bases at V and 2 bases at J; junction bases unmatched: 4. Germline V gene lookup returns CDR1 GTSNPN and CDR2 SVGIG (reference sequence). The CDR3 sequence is CAWSVGQAPGANVLTF. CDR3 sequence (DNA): TGTGCCTGGAGTGTTGGACAGGCTCCTGGGGCCAACGTCCTGACTTTC.

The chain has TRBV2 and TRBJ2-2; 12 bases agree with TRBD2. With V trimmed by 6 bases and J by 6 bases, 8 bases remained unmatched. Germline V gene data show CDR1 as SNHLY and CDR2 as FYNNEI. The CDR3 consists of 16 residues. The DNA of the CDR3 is TGTGCCAGCAGCCCTACAACTAGCGGGAGGTCCGGGGAGCTGTTTTTT. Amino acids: CASSPTTSGRSGELFF.

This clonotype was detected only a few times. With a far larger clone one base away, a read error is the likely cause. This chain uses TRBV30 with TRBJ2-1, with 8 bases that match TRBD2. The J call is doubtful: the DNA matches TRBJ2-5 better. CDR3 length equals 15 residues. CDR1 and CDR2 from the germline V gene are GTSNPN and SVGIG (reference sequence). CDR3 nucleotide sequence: TGTGCCTGGGGTGTCAAGCTAGCGGGTCAAGAGACCCAGTACTTC. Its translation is CAWGVKLAGQETQYF.

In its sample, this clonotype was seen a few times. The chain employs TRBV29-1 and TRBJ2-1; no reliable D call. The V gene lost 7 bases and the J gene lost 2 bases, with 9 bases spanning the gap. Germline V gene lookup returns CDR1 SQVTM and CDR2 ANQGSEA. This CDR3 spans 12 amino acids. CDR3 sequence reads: CSAYRTYNEQFF. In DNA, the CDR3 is TGCAGCGCGTACCGGACCTACAATGAGCAGTTCTTC.

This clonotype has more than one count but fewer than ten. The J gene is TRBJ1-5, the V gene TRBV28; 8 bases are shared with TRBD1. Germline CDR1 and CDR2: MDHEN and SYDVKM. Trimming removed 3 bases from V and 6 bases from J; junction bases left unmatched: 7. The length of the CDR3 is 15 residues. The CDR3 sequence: CASSFGQGIIQPQHF. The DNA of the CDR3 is TGTGCCAGCAGTTTCGGACAGGGTATTATTCAGCCCCAGCATTTT.

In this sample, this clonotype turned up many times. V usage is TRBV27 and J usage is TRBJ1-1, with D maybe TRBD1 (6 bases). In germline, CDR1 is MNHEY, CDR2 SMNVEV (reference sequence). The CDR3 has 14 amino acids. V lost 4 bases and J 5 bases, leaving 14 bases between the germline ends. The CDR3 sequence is CASSYGGAETEAFF. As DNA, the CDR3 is TGTGCCAGCAGTTATGGGGGCGCGGAGACTGAAGCTTTCTTT.

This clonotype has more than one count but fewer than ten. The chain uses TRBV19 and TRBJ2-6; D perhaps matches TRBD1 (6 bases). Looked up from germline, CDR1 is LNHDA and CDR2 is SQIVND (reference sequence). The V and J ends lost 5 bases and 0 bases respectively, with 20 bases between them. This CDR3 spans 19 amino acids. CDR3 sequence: CASSAQGQMFSSGANVLTF. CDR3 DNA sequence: TGTGCCAGTAGTGCACAGGGCCAGATGTTCAGCTCTGGGGCCAACGTCCTGACTTTC.

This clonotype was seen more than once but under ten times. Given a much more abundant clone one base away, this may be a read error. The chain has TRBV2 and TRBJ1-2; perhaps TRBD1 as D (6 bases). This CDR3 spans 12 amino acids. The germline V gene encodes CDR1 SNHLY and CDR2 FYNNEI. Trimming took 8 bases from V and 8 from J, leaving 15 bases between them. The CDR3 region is CASGPRTAGYTF. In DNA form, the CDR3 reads TGTGCCAGCGGGCCCAGGACAGCCGGCTACACCTTC.

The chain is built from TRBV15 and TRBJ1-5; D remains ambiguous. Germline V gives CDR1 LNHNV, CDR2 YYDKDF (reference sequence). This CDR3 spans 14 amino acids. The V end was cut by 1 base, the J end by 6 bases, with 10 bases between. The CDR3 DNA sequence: TGTGCCACCAGCAGAGCCGGGGATGGTCAGCCCCAGCATTTT. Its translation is CATSRAGDGQPQHF.

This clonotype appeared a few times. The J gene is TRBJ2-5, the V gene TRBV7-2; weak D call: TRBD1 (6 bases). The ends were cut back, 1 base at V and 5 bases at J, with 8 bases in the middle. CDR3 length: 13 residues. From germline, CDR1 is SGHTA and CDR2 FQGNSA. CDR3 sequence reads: CTSSLDRAETQYF. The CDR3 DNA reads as TGTACCAGCAGCTTAGACAGGGCGGAGACCCAGTACTTC. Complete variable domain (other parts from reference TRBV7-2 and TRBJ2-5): GAGVSQSPSNKVTEKGKDVELRCDPISGHTALYWYRQSLGQGLEFLIYFQGNSAPDKSGLPSDRFSAERTGGSVSTLTIQRTQQEDSAVYLCTSSLDRAETQYFGPGTRLLVL.

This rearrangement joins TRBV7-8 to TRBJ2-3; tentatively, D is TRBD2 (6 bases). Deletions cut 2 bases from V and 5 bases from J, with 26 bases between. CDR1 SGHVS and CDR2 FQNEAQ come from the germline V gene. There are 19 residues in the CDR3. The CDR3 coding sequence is TGTGCCAGCAGCTTAAAAGGACTAACGGGGTTCATGAGGAGAGATACGCAGTATTTT. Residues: CASSLKGLTGFMRRDTQYF.

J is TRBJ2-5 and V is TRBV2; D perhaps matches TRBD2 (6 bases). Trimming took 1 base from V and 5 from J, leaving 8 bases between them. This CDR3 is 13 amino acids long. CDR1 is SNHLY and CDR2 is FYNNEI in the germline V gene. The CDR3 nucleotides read TGTGCCAGCAGTGAAGGGGAGGTGGAGACCCAGTACTTC. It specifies CASSEGEVETQYF.